The clone carrying this T cell receptor (beta chain) was recorded many times. These data are taken from a study of T-cell reconstitution after alpha-beta-depleted transplantation in children. Preparation of the TCRbeta library involved a method that used unique molecular identifiers. TCRdb re-derived calls from the PCR reads in MiXCR, one entry per CDR3 protein. This table holds 150,000 to 250,000 distinct CDR3 sequences, less than 15% found once. This CDR3 has 11 residues. The V gene lost 1 base and the J gene lost 11 bases, with 8 bases spanning the gap. The chain carries TRBV12-3 or TRBV12-4 and TRBJ1-1; no definite D call. The clonotype was recovered from a human donor who donated a stem cell graft to a child with acute lymphoblastic leukemia. The sequences come from PBMCs from the stem cell graft donor, collected from the stem cell graft. CDR3 loop: CASSLGLRAFF. CDR3 DNA sequence: TGTGCCAGCAGTTTAGGGCTGAGGGCTTTCTTT.